This T cell receptor beta chain was sequenced in a study of T cells in Graves' hyperthyroidism and ophthalmopathy. This clonotype was recorded a few times. TCR beta CDR3 region amplification was performed from RNA transcripts. The HTBI primer set drove a first-round RT-PCR of the TCR CDR3. TCRdb processed the multiplex PCR reads anew with MiXCR; each CDR3 protein has one entry. Here the sample spans hundreds of thousands of distinct CDR3 sequences, 16% being singletons. The length of the CDR3 is 14 residues. Trimming shortened V by 5 bases and J by 8 bases, and 15 bases separated the two germline ends. CDR1 and CDR2 from the germline V gene are SGHVS and FQNEAQ.

Sequencing was performed on blood. The chain is built from TRBV7-8 and TRBJ1-4; a possible D gene is TRBD1 (6 bases). The sequence derives from a woman younger than 30 with Graves' hyperthyroidism. CDR3 protein: CASSHTRGGEKLFF. For the CDR3, the DNA is TGTGCCAGCAGCCACACCAGGGGTGGGGAAAAACTGTTTTTT.